This T cell receptor (beta chain) emerged from a study of blood T cell repertoires in COVID-19. Authors' analysis steps: Reference gene primer amplification gave estimated nucleated cell counts. Profiling relied on immunoSEQ multiplex PCR, and the TCRdb table lists in-frame clones only, not all of them. Clone size and V and J calls were adopted from that table, with D and trimming inferred from the DNA. Here the sample spans 300,000 to 350,000 clones, less than 90% being singletons. J lost 7 bases, V lost 4 bases, and 6 bases had no gene match. Germline CDR1 SGHRS, CDR2 YFSETQ. The CDR3 runs 15 residues.

The chain recombines TRBV5-1 with TRBJ1-4, with 11 bases lining up with TRBD1. Sequencing was done on a sample of PBMCs or T cells enriched from blood (not recorded which). This TCR was sampled from a young woman who had recovered from COVID-19. In nucleotides, the CDR3 is TGCGCCAGCAGCACCGGACAGGGGGCAAGTGAAAAACTGTTTTTT. This gives the protein CASSTGQGASEKLFF.